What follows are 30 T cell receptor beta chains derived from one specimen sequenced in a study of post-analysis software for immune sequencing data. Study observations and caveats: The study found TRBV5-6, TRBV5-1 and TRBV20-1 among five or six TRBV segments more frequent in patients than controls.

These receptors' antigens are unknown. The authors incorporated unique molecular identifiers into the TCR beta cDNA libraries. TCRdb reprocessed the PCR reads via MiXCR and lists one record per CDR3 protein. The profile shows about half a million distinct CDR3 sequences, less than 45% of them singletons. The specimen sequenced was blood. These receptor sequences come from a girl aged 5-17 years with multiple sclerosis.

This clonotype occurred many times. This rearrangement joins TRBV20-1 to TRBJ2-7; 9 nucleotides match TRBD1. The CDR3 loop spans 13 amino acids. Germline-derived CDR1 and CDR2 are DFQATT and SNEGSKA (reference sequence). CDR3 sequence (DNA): TGCAGCGGCCGGGACAGGGTGGACTACGAGCAGTACTTC. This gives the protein CSGRDRVDYEQYF.

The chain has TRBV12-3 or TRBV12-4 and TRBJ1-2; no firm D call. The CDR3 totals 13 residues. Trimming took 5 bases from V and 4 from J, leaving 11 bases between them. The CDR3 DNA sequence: TGTGCCAGCAGTGAGGGTCAATTCTATGGCTACACCTTC. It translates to CASSEGQFYGYTF.

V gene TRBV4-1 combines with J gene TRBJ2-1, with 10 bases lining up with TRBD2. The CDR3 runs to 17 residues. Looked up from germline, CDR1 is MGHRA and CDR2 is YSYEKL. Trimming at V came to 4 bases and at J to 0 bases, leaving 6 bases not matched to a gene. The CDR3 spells CASSREREGSSYNEQFF. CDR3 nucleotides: TGCGCCAGCAGCCGTGAGCGGGAGGGTAGCTCCTACAATGAGCAGTTCTTC.

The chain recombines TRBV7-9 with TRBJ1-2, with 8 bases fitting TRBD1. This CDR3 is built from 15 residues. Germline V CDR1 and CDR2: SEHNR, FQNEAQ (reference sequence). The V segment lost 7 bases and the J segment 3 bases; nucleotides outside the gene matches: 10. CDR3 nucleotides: TGTGCCAGCATTTCTGACAGGGGTTTCGACTATGGCTACACCTTC. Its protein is CASISDRGFDYGYTF. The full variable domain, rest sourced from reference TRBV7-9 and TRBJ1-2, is DTGVSQNPRHKITKRGQNVTFRCDPISEHNRLYWYRQTLGQGPEFLTYFQNEAQLEKSRLLSDRFSAERPKGSFSTLEIQRTEQGDSAMYLCASISDRGFDYGYTFGSGTRLTVV.

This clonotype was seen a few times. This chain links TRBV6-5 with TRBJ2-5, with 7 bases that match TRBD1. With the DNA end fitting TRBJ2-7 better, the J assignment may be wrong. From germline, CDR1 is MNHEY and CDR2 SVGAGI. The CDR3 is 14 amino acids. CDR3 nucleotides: TGTGCCAGCAGTTCCCGGACAGGCCCCGGCGAGCAGTACTTC. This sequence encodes CASSSRTGPGEQYF.

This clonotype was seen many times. The CDR3 is CSVASTNTEAFF. CDR3 sequence (DNA): TGCAGCGTTGCCTCCACGAACACTGAAGCTTTCTTT. The chain couples TRBV29-1 to TRBJ1-1, with D uncertain. With 4 bases removed from V and 1 base from J, the gap between germline ends came to 7 bases. Germline-derived CDR1 and CDR2 are SQVTM and ANQGSEA. The CDR3 runs to 12 residues.

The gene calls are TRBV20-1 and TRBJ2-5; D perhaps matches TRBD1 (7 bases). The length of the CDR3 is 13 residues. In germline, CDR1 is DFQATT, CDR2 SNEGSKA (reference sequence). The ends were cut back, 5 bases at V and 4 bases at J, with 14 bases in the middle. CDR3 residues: CSAHGGGGETQYF. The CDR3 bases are TGCAGTGCTCACGGAGGGGGCGGAGAGACCCAGTACTTC.

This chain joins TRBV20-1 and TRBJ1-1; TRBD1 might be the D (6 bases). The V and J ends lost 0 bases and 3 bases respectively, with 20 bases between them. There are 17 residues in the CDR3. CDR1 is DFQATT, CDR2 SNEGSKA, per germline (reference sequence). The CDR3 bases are TGCAGTGCTAGAGATGGGGGCGGATGGGGAGGCGACACTGAAGCTTTCTTT. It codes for CSARDGGGWGGDTEAFF.

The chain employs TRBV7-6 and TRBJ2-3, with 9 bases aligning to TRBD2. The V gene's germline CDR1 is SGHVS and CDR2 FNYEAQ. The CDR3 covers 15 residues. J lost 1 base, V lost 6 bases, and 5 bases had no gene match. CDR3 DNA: TGTGCCAGCAGGACGACTAGCGGTGGCACAGATACGCAGTATTTT. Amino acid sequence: CASRTTSGGTDTQYF.

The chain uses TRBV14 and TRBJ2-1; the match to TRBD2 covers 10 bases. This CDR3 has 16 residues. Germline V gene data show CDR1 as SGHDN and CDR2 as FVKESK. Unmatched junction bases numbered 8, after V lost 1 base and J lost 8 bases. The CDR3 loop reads CASSQVAGGDWDEQFF. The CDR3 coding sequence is TGTGCCAGCAGCCAAGTAGCGGGGGGTGACTGGGATGAGCAGTTCTTC.

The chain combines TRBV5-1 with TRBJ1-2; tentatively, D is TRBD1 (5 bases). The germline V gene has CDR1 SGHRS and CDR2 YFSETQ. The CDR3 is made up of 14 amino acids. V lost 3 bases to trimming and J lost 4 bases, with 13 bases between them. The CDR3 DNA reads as TGCGCCAGCAGCTCCTCGACAGCCTCCTATGGCTACACCTTC. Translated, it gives CASSSSTASYGYTF.

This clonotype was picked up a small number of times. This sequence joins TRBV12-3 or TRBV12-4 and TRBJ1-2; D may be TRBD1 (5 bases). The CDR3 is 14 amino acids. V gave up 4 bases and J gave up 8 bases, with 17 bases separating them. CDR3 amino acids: CASSSDTLAGGYTF. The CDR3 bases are TGTGCCAGCAGTTCGGACACCTTGGCGGGAGGCTACACCTTC.

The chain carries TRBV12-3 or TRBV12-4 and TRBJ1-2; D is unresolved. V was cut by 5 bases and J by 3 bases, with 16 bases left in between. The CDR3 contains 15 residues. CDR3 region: CASSPSHSPHYGYTF. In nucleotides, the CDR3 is TGTGCCAGCAGTCCCTCCCATTCCCCGCACTATGGCTACACCTTC.

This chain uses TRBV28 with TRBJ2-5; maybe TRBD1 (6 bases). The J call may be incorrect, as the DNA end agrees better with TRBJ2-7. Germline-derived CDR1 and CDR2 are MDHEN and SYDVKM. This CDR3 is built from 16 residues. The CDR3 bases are TGTGCCAGCAGTTTACAGACCTCAGGGGCCCGCTACGAGCAGTACTTC. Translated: CASSLQTSGARYEQYF.

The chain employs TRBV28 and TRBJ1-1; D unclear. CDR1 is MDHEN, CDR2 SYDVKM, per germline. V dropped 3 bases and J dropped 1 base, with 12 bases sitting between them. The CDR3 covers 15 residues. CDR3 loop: CASSFPTMKNTEAFF. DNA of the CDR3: TGTGCCAGCAGTTTCCCGACGATGAAGAACACTGAAGCTTTCTTT.

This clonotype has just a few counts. The CDR3 nucleotides read TGTGCCAGCAGCGTAGAGCTAGCGGGAGCTACTTACGAGCAGTACTTC. Its translation is CASSVELAGATYEQYF. This rearrangement joins TRBV9 to TRBJ2-7, with TRBD2 matching over 10 bases. In germline, CDR1 is SGDLS, CDR2 YYNGEE. V trimming: 0 bases; J trimming: 4 bases; junction bases outside the gene matches: 7. The CDR3 length is 16 residues.

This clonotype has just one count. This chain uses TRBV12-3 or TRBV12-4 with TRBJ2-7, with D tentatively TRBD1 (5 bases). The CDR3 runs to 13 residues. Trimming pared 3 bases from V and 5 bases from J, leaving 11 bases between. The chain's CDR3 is CASSFNGADEQYF. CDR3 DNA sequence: TGTGCCAGCAGTTTTAATGGGGCGGACGAGCAGTACTTC.

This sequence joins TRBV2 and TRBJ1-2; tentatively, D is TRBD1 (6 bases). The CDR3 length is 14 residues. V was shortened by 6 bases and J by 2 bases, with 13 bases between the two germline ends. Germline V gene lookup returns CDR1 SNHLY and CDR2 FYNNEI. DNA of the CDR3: TGTGCCAGCAGCCGACTGGGGGCCAACTATGGCTACACCTTC. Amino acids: CASSRLGANYGYTF.

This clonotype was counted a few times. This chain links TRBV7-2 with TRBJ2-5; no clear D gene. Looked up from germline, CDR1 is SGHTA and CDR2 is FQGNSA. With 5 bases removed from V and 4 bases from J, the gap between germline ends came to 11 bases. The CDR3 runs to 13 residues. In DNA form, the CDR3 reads TGTGCCAGCAGCCGTACAGAATTAGAGACCCAGTACTTC. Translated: CASSRTELETQYF. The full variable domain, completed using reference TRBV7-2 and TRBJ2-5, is GAGVSQSPSNKVTEKGKDVELRCDPISGHTALYWYRQSLGQGLEFLIYFQGNSAPDKSGLPSDRFSAERTGGSVSTLTIQRTQQEDSAVYLCASSRTELETQYFGPGTRLLVL.

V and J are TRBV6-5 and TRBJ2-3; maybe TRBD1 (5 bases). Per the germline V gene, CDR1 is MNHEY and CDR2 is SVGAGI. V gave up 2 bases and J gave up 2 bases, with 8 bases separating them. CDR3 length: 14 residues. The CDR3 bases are TGTGCCAGCAGTTACAATGGGGCCACAGATACGCAGTATTTT. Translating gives CASSYNGATDTQYF.

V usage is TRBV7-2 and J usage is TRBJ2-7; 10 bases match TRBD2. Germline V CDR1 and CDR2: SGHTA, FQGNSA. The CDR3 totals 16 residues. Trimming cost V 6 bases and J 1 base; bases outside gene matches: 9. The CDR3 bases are TGTGCCAGCAGATGGGGGGCTAGCGGGAGTTCCTACGAGCAGTACTTC. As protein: CASRWGASGSSYEQYF.

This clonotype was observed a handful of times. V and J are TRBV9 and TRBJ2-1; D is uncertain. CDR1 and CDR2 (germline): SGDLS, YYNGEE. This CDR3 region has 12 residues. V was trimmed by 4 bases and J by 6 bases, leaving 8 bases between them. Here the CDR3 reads CASSPGCNEQFF. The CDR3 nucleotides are TGTGCCAGCAGCCCCGGGTGCAATGAGCAGTTCTTC.

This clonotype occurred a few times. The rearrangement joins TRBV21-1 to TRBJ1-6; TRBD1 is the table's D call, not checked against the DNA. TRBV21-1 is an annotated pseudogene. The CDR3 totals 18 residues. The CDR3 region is CASSKNGGSQGVNSPLHF. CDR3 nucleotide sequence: TGTGCCAGCAGCAAAAATGGAGGAAGTCAGGGAGTTAATTCACCCCTCCACTTT.

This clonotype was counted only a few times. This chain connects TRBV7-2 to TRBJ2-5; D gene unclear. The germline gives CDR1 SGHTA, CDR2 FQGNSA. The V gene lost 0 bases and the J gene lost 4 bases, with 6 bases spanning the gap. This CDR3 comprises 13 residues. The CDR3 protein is CASSLAALETQYF. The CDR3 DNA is TGTGCCAGCAGCTTAGCTGCGCTAGAGACCCAGTACTTC.

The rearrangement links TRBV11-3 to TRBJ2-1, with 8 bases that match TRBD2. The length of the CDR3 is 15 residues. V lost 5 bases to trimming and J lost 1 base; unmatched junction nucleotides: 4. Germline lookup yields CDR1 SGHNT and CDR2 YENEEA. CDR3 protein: CASSAGLASYNEQFF. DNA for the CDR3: TGTGCCAGCAGCGCCGGACTAGCTTCCTACAATGAGCAGTTCTTC.

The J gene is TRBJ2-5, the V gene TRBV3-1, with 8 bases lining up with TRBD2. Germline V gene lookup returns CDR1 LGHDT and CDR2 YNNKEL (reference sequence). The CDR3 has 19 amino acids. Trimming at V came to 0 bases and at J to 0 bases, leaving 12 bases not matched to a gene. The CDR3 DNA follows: TGTGCCAGCAGCCAAGAGAATGGGGCCAGCGGGAGAGACCAAGAGACCCAGTACTTC. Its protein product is CASSQENGASGRDQETQYF.

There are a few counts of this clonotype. CDR3 DNA: TGTGCCAGCAGTTTCGGCGCGGATGGCTACACCTTC. Protein sequence: CASSFGADGYTF. The V gene is TRBV27, the J gene TRBJ1-2; D not resolved. The CDR3 spans 12 residues. V was clipped by 3 bases and J by 6 bases, with 8 bases between them. CDR1 and CDR2 (germline): MNHEY, SMNVEV (reference sequence).

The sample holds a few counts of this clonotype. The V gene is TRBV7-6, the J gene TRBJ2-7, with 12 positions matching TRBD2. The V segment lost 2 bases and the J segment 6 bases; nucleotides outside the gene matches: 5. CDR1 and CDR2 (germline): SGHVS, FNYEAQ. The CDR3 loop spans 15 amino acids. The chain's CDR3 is CASSLLAGGGSEQYF. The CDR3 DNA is TGTGCCAGCAGCTTACTAGCGGGAGGGGGGTCCGAGCAGTACTTC. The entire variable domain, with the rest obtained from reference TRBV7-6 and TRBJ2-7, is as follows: GAGVSQSPRYKVTKRGQDVALRCDPISGHVSLYWYRQALGQGPEFLTYFNYEAQQDKSGLPNDRFSAERPEGSISTLTIQRTEQRDSAMYRCASSLLAGGGSEQYFGPGTRLTVT.

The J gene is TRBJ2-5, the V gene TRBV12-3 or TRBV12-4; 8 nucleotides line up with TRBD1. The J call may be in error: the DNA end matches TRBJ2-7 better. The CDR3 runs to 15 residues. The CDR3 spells CASSQQQGDPYEQYF. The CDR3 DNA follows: TGTGCCAGCAGTCAACAACAGGGGGACCCCTACGAGCAGTACTTC.

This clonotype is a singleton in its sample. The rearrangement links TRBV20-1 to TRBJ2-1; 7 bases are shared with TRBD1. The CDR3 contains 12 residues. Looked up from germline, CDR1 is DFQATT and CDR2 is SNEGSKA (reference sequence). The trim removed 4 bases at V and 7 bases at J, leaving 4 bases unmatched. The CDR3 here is CSANKQGNEQFF. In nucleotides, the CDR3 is TGCAGTGCTAACAAACAGGGGAATGAGCAGTTCTTC.